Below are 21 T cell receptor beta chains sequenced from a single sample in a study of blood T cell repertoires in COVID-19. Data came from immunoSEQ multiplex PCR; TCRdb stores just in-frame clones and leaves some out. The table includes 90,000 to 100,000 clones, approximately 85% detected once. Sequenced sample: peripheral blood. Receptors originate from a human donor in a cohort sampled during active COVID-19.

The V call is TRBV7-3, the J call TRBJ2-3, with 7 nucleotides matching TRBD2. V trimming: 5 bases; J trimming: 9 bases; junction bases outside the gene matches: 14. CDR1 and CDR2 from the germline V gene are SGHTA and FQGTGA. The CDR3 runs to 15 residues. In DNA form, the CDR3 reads TGTGCCAGCAGCCCCGTTTCTCGGGGGGTAGAGACGCAGTATTTT. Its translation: CASSPVSRGVETQYF.

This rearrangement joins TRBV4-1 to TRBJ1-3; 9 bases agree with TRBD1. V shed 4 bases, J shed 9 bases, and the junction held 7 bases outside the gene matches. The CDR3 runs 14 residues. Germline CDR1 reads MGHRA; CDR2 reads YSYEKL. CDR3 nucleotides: TGCGCCAGCAGCCGGACAGGGGCCCTGGGCACCATATATTTT. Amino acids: CASSRTGALGTIYF.

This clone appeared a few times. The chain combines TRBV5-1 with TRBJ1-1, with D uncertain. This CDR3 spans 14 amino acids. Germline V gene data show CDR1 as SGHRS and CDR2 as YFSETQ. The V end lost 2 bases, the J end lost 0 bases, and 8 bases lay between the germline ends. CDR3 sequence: CASSFYRMNTEAFF. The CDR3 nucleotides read TGCGCCAGCAGCTTCTACCGCATGAACACTGAAGCTTTCTTT.

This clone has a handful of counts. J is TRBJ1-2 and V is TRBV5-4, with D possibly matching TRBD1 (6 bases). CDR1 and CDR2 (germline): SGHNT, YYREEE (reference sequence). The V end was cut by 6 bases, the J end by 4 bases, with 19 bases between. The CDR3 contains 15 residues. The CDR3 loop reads CASTAGRGGAYGYTF. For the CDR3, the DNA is TGTGCCAGCACGGCCGGACGCGGGGGGGCCTATGGCTACACCTTC.

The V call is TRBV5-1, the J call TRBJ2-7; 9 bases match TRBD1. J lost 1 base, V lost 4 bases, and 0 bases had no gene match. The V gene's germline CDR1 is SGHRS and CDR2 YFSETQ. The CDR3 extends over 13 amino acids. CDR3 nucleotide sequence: TGCGCCAGCAGCGGGACAGGGTCCTACGAGCAGTACTTC. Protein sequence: CASSGTGSYEQYF.

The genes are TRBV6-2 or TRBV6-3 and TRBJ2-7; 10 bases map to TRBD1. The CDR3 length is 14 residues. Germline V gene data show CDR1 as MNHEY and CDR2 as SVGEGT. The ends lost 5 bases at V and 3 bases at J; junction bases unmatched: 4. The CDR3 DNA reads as TGTGCCAGCAGTATGGACAGGGGGTTCTACGAGCAGTACTTC. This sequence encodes CASSMDRGFYEQYF.

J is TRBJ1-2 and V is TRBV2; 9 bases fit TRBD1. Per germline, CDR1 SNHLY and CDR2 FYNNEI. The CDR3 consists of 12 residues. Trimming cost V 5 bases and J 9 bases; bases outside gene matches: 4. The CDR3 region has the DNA TGTGCCAGCAGTCCTGGGACAGGGAGCTACACCTTC. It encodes CASSPGTGSYTF.

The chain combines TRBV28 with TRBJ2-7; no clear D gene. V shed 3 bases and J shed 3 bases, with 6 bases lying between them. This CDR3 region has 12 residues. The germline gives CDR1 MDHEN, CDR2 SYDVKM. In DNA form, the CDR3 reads TGTGCCAGCAGTTTTGTCGGCTACGAGCAGTACTTC. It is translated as CASSFVGYEQYF.

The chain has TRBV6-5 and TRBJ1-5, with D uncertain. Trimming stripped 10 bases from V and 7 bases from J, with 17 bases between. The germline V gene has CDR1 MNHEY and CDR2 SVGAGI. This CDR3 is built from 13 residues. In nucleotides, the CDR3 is TGTGCCACCGCCGAGGGAGTCCTACAGCCCCAGCATTTT. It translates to CATAEGVLQPQHF.

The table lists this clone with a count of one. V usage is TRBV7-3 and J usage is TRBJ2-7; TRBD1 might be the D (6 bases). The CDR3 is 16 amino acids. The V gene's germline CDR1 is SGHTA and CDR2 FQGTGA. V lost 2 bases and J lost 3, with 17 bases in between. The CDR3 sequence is CASSLSAHRAVYEQYF. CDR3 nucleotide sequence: TGTGCCAGCAGCTTATCGGCCCACAGGGCCGTCTACGAGCAGTACTTC.

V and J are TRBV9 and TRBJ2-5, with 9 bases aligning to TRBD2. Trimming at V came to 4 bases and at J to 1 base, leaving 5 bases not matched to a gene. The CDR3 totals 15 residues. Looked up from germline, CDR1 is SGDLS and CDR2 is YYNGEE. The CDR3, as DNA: TGTGCCAGCAGCCTATCGGGACTAGCCCAAGAGACCCAGTACTTC. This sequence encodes CASSLSGLAQETQYF.

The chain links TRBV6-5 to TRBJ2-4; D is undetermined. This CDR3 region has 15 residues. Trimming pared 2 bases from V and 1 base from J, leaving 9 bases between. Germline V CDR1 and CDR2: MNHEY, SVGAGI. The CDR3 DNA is TGTGCCAGCAGTTACATCTACGGGGCCAAAAACATTCAGTACTTC. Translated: CASSYIYGAKNIQYF.

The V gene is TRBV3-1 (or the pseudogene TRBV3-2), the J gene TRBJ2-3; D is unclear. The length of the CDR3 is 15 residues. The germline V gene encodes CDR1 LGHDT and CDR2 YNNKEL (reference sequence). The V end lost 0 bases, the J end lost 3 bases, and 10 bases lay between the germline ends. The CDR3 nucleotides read TGTGCCAGCAGCCAAGATGGGTTAGCAACAGATACGCAGTATTTT. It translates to CASSQDGLATDTQYF.

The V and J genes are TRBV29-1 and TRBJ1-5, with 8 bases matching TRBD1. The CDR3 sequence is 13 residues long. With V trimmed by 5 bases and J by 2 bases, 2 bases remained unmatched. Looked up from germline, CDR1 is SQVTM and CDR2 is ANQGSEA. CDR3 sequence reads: CSVQTGGNQPQHF. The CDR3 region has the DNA TGCAGCGTTCAGACAGGGGGCAATCAGCCCCAGCATTTT.

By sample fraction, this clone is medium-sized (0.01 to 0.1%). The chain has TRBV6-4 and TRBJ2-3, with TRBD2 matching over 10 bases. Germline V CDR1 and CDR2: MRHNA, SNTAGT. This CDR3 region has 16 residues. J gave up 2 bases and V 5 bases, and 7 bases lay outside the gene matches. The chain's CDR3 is CASSKELAGPTDTQYF. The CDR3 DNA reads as TGTGCCAGCAGTAAGGAACTAGCGGGGCCCACAGATACGCAGTATTTT.

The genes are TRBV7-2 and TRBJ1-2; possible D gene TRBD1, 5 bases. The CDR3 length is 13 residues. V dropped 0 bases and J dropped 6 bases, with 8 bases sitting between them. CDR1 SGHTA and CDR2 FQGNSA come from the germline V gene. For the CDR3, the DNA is TGTGCCAGCAGCTTAGCGCGGGGACATGGCTACACCTTC. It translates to CASSLARGHGYTF.

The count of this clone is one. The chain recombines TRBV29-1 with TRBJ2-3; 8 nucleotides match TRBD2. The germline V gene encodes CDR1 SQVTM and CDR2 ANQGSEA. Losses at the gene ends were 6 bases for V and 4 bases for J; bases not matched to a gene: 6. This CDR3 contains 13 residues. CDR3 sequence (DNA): TGCAGCGTGAAACAGACTAGCGCAGATACGCAGTATTTT. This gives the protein CSVKQTSADTQYF.

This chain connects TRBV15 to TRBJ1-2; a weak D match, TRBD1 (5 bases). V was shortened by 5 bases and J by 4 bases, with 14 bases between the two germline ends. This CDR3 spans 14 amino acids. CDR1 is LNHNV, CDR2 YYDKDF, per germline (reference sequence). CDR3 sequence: CATSQRGLSYGYTF. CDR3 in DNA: TGTGCCACCAGCCAGAGGGGACTTAGCTATGGCTACACCTTC. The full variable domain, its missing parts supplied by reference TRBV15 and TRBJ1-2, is DAMVIQNPRYQVTQFGKPVTLSCSQTLNHNVMYWYQQKSSQAPKLLFHYYDKDFNNEADTPDNFQSRRPNTSFCFLDIRSPGLGDTAMYLCATSQRGLSYGYTFGSGTRLTVV.

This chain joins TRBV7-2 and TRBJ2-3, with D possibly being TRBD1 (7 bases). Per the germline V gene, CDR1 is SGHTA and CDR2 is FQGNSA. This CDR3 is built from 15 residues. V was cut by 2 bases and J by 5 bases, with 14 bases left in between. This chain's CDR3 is CASSLTGEVLDTQYF. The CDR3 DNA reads TGTGCCAGCAGCTTAACAGGGGAGGTGCTAGATACGCAGTATTTT.

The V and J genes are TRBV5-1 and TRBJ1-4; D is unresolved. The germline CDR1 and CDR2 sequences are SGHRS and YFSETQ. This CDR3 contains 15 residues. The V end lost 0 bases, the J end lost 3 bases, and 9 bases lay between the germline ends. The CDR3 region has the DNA TGCGCCAGCAGCTTGGACGGGTTGTCTAATGAAAAACTGTTTTTT. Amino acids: CASSLDGLSNEKLFF.

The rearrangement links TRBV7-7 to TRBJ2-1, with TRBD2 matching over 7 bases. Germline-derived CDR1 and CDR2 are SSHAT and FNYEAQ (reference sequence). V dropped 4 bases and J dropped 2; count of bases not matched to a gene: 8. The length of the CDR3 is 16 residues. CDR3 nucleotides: TGTGCCAGCAGCTCCCGACTAGCCGATACCTACAATGAGCAGTTCTTC. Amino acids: CASSSRLADTYNEQFF.